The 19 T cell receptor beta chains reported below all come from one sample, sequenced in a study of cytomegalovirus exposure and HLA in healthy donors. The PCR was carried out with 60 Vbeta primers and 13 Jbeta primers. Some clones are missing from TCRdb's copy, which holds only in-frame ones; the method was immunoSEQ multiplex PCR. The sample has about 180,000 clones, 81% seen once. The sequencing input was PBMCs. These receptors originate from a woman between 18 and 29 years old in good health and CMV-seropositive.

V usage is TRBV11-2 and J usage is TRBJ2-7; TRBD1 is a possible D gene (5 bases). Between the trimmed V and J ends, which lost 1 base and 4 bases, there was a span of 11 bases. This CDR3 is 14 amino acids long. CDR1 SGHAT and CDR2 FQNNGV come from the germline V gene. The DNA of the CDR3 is TGTGCCAGCAGCTTAGGGCAGGGCGAATACGAGCAGTACTTC. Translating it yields CASSLGQGEYEQYF.

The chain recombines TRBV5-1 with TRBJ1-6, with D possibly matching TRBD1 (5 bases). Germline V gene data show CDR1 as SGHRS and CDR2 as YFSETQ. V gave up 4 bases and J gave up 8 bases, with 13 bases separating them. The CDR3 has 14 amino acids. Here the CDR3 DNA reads TGCGCCAGCAGCACGGGACTAGGTCATTCACCCCTCCACTTT. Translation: CASSTGLGHSPLHF.

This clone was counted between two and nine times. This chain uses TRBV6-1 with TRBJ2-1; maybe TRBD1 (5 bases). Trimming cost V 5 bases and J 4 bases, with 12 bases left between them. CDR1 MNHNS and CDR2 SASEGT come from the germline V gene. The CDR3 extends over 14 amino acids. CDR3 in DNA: TGTGCCAGCAGTCCAGGGCGAGAATACAATGAGCAGTTCTTC. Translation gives CASSPGREYNEQFF.

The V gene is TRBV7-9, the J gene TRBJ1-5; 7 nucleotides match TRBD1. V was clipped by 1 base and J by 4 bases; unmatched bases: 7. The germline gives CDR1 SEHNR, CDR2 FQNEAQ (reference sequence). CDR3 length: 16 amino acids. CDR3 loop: CASSLVAGGPNQPQHF. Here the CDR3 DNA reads TGTGCCAGCAGCTTAGTGGCAGGGGGACCGAATCAGCCCCAGCATTTT.

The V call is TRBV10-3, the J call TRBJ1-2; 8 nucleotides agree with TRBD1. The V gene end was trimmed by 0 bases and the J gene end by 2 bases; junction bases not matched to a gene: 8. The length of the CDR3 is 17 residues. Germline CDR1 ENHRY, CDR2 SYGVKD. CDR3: CAISESAGGLPNYGYTF. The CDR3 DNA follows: TGTGCCATCAGTGAGTCAGCAGGGGGCCTCCCAAACTATGGCTACACCTTC.

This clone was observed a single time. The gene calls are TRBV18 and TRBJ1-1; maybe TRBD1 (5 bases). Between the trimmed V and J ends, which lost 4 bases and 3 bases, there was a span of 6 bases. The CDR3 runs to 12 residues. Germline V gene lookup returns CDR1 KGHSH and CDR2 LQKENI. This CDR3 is CASSQGDTEAFF. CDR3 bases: TGTGCCAGCTCACAAGGGGACACTGAAGCTTTCTTT.

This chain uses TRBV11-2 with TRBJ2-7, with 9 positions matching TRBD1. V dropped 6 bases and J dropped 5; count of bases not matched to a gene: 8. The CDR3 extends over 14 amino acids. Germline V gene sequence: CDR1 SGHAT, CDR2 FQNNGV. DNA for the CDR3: TGTGCCAGCAGTGGACAGGGGTTCATCCACGAGCAGTACTTC. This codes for CASSGQGFIHEQYF. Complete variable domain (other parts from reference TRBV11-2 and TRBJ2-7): EAGVAQSPRYKIIEKRQSVAFWCNPISGHATLYWYQQILGQGPKLLIQFQNNGVVDDSQLPKDRFSAERLKGVDSTLKIQPAKLEDSAVYLCASSGQGFIHEQYFGPGTRLTVT.

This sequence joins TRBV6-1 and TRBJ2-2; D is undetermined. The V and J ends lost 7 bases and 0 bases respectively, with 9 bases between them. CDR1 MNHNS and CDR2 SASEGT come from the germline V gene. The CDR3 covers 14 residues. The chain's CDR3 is CASTNQANTGELFF. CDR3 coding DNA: TGTGCCAGCACTAACCAGGCGAACACCGGGGAGCTGTTTTTT.

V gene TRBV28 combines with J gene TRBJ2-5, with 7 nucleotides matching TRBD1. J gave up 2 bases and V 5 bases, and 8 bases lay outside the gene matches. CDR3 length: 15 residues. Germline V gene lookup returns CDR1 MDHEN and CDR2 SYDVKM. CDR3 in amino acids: CASSPTGFKQETQYF. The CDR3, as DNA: TGTGCCAGCAGTCCGACAGGGTTTAAGCAAGAGACCCAGTACTTC. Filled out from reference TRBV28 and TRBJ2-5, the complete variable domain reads DVKVTQSSRYLVKRTGEKVFLECVQDMDHENMFWYRQDPGLGLRLIYFSYDVKMKEKGDIPEGYSVSREKKERFSLILESASTNQTSMYLCASSPTGFKQETQYFGPGTRLLVL.

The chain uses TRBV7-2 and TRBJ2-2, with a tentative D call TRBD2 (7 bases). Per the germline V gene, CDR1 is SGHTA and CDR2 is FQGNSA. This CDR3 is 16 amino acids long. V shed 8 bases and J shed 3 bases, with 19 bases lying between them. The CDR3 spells CASGKGGGRDTGELFF. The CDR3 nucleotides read TGTGCCAGCGGAAAAGGGGGGGGCCGGGACACCGGGGAGCTGTTTTTT. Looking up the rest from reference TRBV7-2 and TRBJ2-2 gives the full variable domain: GAGVSQSPSNKVTEKGKDVELRCDPISGHTALYWYRQSLGQGLEFLIYFQGNSAPDKSGLPSDRFSAERTGGSVSTLTIQRTQQEDSAVYLCASGKGGGRDTGELFFGEGSRLTVL.

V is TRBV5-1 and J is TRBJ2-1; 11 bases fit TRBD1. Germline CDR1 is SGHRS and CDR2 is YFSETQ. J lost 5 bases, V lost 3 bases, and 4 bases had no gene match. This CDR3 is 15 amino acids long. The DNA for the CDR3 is TGCGCCAGCAGCTGGACAGGGGGCGGGGACAATGAGCAGTTCTTC. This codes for CASSWTGGGDNEQFF.

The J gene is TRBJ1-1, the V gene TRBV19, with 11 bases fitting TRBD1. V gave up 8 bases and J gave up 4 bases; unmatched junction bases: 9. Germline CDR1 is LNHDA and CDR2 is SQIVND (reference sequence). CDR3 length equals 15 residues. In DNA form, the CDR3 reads TGTGCCAGTCGGACAGGGGGCGAGGCGGGCACTGAAGCTTTCTTT. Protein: CASRTGGEAGTEAFF.

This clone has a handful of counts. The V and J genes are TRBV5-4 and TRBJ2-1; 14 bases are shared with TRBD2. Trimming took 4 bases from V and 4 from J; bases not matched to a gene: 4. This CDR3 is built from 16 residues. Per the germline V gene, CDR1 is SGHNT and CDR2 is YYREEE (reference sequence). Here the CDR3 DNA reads TGTGCCAGCAGCCCCGGACTAGCGGGGGGTTACAATGAGCAGTTCTTC. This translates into CASSPGLAGGYNEQFF.

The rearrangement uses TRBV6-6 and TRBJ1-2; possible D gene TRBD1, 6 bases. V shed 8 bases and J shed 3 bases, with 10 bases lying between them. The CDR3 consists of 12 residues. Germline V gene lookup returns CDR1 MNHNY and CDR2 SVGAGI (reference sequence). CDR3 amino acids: CASEGGDYGYTF. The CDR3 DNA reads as TGTGCCAGCGAAGGGGGTGACTATGGCTACACCTTC.

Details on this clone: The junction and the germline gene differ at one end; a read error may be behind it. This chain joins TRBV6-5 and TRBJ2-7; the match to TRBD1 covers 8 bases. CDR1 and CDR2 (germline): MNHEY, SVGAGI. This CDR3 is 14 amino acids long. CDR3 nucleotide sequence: TGTGCCAGCAGAGAAAGAAACACCGGGACAGGCGTAAACTTC. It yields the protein CASRERNTGTGVNF.

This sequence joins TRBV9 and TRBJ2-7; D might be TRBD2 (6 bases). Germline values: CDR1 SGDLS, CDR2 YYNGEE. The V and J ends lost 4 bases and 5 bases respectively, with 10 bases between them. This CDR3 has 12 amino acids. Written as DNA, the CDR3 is TGTGCCAGCAGCCCCGGGGGTGACGAGCAGTACTTC. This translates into CASSPGGDEQYF.

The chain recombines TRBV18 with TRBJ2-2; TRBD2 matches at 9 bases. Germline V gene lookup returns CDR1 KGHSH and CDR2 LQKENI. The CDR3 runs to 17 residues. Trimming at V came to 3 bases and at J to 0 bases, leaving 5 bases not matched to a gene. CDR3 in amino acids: CASSPVAGGTNTGELFF. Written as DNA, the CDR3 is TGTGCCAGCTCACCGGTCGCGGGGGGGACGAACACCGGGGAGCTGTTTTTT.

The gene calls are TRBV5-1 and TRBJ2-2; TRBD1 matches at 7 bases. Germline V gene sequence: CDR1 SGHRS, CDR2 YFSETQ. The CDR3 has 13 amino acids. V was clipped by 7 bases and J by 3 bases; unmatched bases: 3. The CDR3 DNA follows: TGCGCCAGCGGGACAGCGGACACCGGGGAGCTGTTTTTT. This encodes CASGTADTGELFF.

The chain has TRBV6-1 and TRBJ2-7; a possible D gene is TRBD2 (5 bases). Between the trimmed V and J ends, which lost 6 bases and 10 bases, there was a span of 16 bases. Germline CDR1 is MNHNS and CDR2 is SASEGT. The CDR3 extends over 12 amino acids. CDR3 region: CASRLRAYLQYF. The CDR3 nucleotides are TGTGCCAGCAGGTTGAGGGCCTACCTTCAGTACTTC.